A selection of T cell receptor beta chains follows, all from one sample in a study of human T cells and chemical hapten exposure. TCRdb ran MiXCR on the 5' RACE reads and lists one entry per CDR3 protein. The sample has about 81,000 distinct CDR3 sequences, roughly 15% seen once. The receptors here all came from a female donor in good health. Both conserved end residues are part of each CDR3. The D gene is left open where the match is weak. Clone size is stated in some rows and not others, as once, few, many or a class when expanded.

.,TRBJ2-5,many,TRBV28,CASKRVLGPRQETQYF,TGTGCCAGCAAAAGAGTCCTAGGGCCCCGTCAAGAGACCCAGTACTTC
.,TRBJ2-1,many,TRBV12-3/TRBV12-4,CASSLTVRFSSEQFF,TGTGCCAGCAGCCTTACCGTGCGGTTCAGCAGTGAGCAGTTCTTC
TRBD1,TRBJ1-3,once,TRBV20-1,CSARVQGAGNTIYF,TGCAGTGCTAGAGTCCAGGGGGCTGGAAACACCATATATTTT
TRBD1,TRBJ1-5,many,TRBV7-9,CASSLGTEQPQHF,TGTGCCAGCAGCCTAGGGACAGAGCAGCCCCAGCATTTT
.,TRBJ2-7,.,TRBV2,CASSEGTGRYEQYF,TGTGCCAGCAGTGAGGGAACGGGGCGGTACGAGCAGTACTTC
.,TRBJ2-1,once,TRBV6-6,CASSYSEEGNEQFF,TGTGCCAGCAGTTACTCAGAGGAGGGAAATGAGCAGTTCTTC
.,TRBJ2-5,few,TRBV5-1,CASSLAPGVAGMEETQYF,TGCGCCAGCAGCTTGGCCCCGGGGGTTGCGGGGATGGAAGAGACCCAGTACTTC
.,TRBJ2-5,.,TRBV5-5,CASPQIGNHQETQYF,TGTGCCAGCCCCCAGATCGGGAACCATCAAGAGACCCAGTACTTC
.,TRBJ2-7,few,TRBV4-2,CASSQDDTGTYEQYF,TGTGCCAGCAGCCAAGATGACACCGGGACGTACGAGCAGTACTTC
.,TRBJ1-5,few,TRBV7-2,CASSLAGNINQPQHF,TGTGCCAGCAGCTTAGCAGGGAATATCAATCAGCCCCAGCATTTT
.,TRBJ1-6,.,TRBV5-1,CASSRDTDSPLHF,TGCGCCAGCAGCCGGGACACCGATTCACCCCTCCACTTT
.,TRBJ2-5,.,TRBV7-9,CASSSDGRQETRYF,TGTGCCAGCAGCTCCGACGGCCGCCAAGAGACCCGGTACTTC
.,TRBJ2-3,many,TRBV4-2,CASSQDLSRIRADTQYF,TGTGCCAGCAGCCAAGATCTGTCGAGGATTCGCGCAGATACGCAGTATTTT
.,TRBJ2-3,many,TRBV3-1,CASSQVDGRSDTQYF,TGTGCCAGCAGCCAAGTTGACGGGAGATCAGATACGCAGTATTTT
.,TRBJ2-5,few,TRBV29-1,CSAQPGEETQYF,TGCAGCGCACAACCAGGGGAAGAGACCCAGTACTTC
.,TRBJ1-1,.,TRBV5-1,CASSFDGGATEAFF,TGCGCCAGCAGCTTCGACGGGGGAGCAACTGAAGCTTTCTTT
.,TRBJ2-1,many,TRBV29-1,CSVNPGFEQFF,TGCAGCGTAAACCCGGGTTTTGAGCAGTTCTTC
.,TRBJ2-3,.,TRBV6-1,CASSENTNTQYF,TGTGCCAGCAGTGAAAACACAAATACGCAGTATTTT
.,TRBJ1-6,many,TRBV25-1,CASRETLTGRAASNSPLHF,TGTGCCAGCAGAGAAACTTTGACAGGACGGGCCGCCTCTAATTCACCCCTCCACTTT
TRBD1,TRBJ1-6,few,TRBV28,CATTPRDSLNSPLHF,TGTGCCACAACCCCGAGGGACAGCCTTAATTCACCCCTCCACTTT
.,TRBJ1-3,few,TRBV5-1,CASSLESPLSGNTIYF,TGCGCCAGCAGCTTGGAGAGCCCCCTCTCTGGAAACACCATATATTTT
TRBD1,TRBJ2-4,.,TRBV2,CASSSDRVNIQYF,TGTGCCAGCAGTTCGGACAGGGTAAACATTCAGTACTTC
.,TRBJ2-7,.,TRBV29-1,CSVESEVFSSYEQYF,TGCAGCGTTGAGTCGGAAGTCTTTTCTTCCTACGAGCAGTACTTC
.,TRBJ2-6,.,TRBV18,CASSPSSGANVLTF,TGTGCCAGCTCACCGTCTTCTGGGGCCAACGTCCTGACTTTC
.,TRBJ2-6,.,TRBV6-5,CASSYVGGGGRSGANVLTF,TGTGCCAGCAGTTACGTCGGAGGAGGGGGACGGTCTGGGGCCAACGTCCTGACTTTC
.,TRBJ1-4,few,TRBV20-1,CSARVPWGDEKLFF,TGCAGTGCTAGGGTTCCGTGGGGGGACGAAAAACTGTTTTTT
.,TRBJ1-4,.,TRBV2,CASITQGANEKLFF,TGTGCCAGCATTACGCAGGGAGCTAATGAAAAACTGTTTTTT
.,TRBJ2-7,few,TRBV20-1,CSARRSYEQYF,TGCAGTGCTAGGAGGAGCTACGAGCAGTACTTC
.,TRBJ2-3,.,TRBV12-3/TRBV12-4,CASSLRTDTQYF,TGTGCCAGCAGTTTGCGGACAGATACGCAGTATTTT
.,TRBJ1-1,.,TRBV6-5,CASRRTVLGLAFF,TGTGCCAGCCGGCGGACGGTTCTTGGGCTGGCTTTCTTT
.,TRBJ2-3,.,TRBV7-2,CASSLVPTHEDTQYF,TGTGCCAGCAGCTTAGTCCCTACACACGAGGATACGCAGTATTTT
.,TRBJ2-1,few,TRBV5-1,CASSPETYNEQFF,TGCGCCAGCAGCCCGGAAACATACAATGAGCAGTTCTTC
.,TRBJ2-5,.,TRBV6-5,CASSFAGQETQYF,TGTGCCAGCAGTTTTGCAGGCCAAGAGACCCAGTACTTC
TRBD2,TRBJ2-3,few,TRBV7-2,CASSSRGGGGTDTQYF,TGTGCCAGCAGCTCCCGTGGCGGGGGTGGGACAGATACGCAGTATTTT
TRBD2,TRBJ2-3,.,TRBV3-1,CASSARDRGGDTQYF,TGTGCCAGCAGCGCCCGGGACCGCGGGGGAGATACGCAGTATTTT
TRBD1,TRBJ1-5,.,TRBV4-2,CASSQGTGANQPQHF,TGTGCCAGCAGCCAAGGGACAGGGGCTAATCAGCCCCAGCATTTT
.,TRBJ1-2,many,TRBV7-8,CASSLALGLGYGYTF,TGTGCCAGCAGCTTAGCGCTGGGGTTGGGCTATGGCTACACCTTC
.,TRBJ1-6,few,TRBV27,CASSLSSGQWTPLHF,TGTGCCAGCAGTTTATCTTCCGGACAATGGACACCCCTCCACTTT
.,TRBJ2-1,few,TRBV5-1,CASSLEGGRGYNEQFF,TGCGCCAGCAGCTTGGAAGGGGGGAGGGGATACAATGAGCAGTTCTTC
.,TRBJ2-3,.,TRBV4-3,CASSQDSRGGPLNF,TGCGCCAGCAGCCAAGATTCTAGAGGGGGTCCCTTGAATTTT